Sequencing of this T cell receptor (beta chain) was carried out in a study of blood T cell repertoires in COVID-19. Participants reported their clinical history, and cohort assignment relied on those reports. Two negative PCRs, clearance, or symptom resolution had been documented for recovered Cohort 3 donors. V shed 3 bases and J 0 bases; nucleotides not matched to a gene: 6. This CDR3 is 16 amino acids long. The germline CDR1 and CDR2 sequences are SGDLS and YYNGEE. Authors' analysis steps: Scientists estimated how many nucleated cells there were by amplifying reference gene primers. Repertoires were generated with immunoSEQ multiplex PCR, while TCRdb's copy carries only in-frame clones and drops some. Clonal size and the V and J genes are those of that table, whereas D and trimming came from the DNA. The table lists about 170,000 clones, approximately 80% of them singletons.

The sequenced material came from PBMCs or T cells enriched from blood (not recorded which). The clonotype originates from a man in his fifties who had recovered from COVID-19. The V and J genes are TRBV9 and TRBJ2-1, with TRBD1 identical over 7 bases. CDR3 in amino acids: CASSDVRQGSYNEQFF. The CDR3 DNA follows: TGTGCCAGCAGCGACGTGAGACAGGGCTCCTACAATGAGCAGTTCTTC. Full variable domain (outside the CDR3, taken from reference TRBV9 and TRBJ2-1): DSGVTQTPKHLITATGQRVTLRCSPRSGDLSVYWYQQSLDQGLQFLIQYYNGEERAKGNILERFSAQQFPDLHSELNLSSLELGDSALYFCASSDVRQGSYNEQFFGPGTRLTVL.